This T cell receptor (beta chain) was obtained from a study of shared clonotypes between healthy human individuals. At the level of the study: The study used three CD4 naive, three CD4 memory, two CD8 naive and one CD8 memory plate per donor.

Authors' data handling: As immunoSEQ supplied junction-only sequences (without quality scores), filtering differed. Data came from immunoSEQ multiplex PCR; TCRdb stores just in-frame clones and leaves some out. Clone size and the V and J calls come from that table; the DNA yielded D and trimming. The sample holds 2 million to 2.5 million clones, 90% to 96% seen once. CDR3 size: 16 residues. V gave up 4 bases and J gave up 1 base, with 16 bases separating them. Germline V gene sequence: CDR1 SGHVS, CDR2 FNYEAQ. The sequenced sample was naive CD4+ T cells sorted from blood. The subset is: CD45RA+ positively selected. This chain uses TRBV7-6 with TRBJ1-1, with a weak D call TRBD1 (5 bases). This TCR came from a man younger than 35 in good health. The CDR3 coding sequence is TGTGCCAGCAGCTCATACAGTGGGGCCGGGAACACTGAAGCTTTCTTT. Residues: CASSSYSGAGNTEAFF. Combining the CDR3 with reference TRBV7-6 and TRBJ1-1 gives the whole variable domain GAGVSQSPRYKVTKRGQDVALRCDPISGHVSLYWYRQALGQGPEFLTYFNYEAQQDKSGLPNDRFSAERPEGSISTLTIQRTEQRDSAMYRCASSSYSGAGNTEAFFGQGTRLTVV.